The T cell receptor beta chain described here comes from a study of OX40 agonist ivuxolimab in advanced cancers. Looking at the study overall: Ivuxolimab was an agonistic, fully human IgG2 monoclonal antibody directed against OX40 (CD134), a costimulatory receptor. The paper covers the monotherapy dose-escalation part of the phase I ivuxolimab trial, which included N of about 50 patients. Intravenous ivuxolimab was administered to patients every 2 weeks at six dose levels: 0.01, 0.1, 0.3, 1.5, 3 and 10 mg/kg. Among the 50 to 55 dose-escalation patients, around 19 had hepatocellular carcinoma, roughly 15 melanoma, 9 renal cell carcinoma and 9 head and neck cancer. The purpose of peripheral TCRbeta sequencing was to test whether ivuxolimab changed TCR sequence diversity and led to clonal T-cell expansion. The dose-escalation cohort was 82.7% male with a mean age of roughly 62 years, ranging from roughly 20 to 80. Patients were allowed to have had prior anti-PD-1, anti-PD-L1 or anti-CTLA-4 therapy, and 30% to 50% of the dose-escalation patients had previously received checkpoint inhibitors. Partial responses occurred in three dose-escalation patients, of whom one had hepatocellular carcinoma and two had cutaneous melanoma. Findings and caveats that apply to the study as a whole: At doses of 0.1 to 3.0 mg/kg, clonal expansion of both CD4+ and CD8+ blood T cells was observed from baseline to week 6. After ivuxolimab, more expanded clones were found on average in CD8+ T cells than in CD4+ T cells. The antigen specificity of the peripheral T cells that underwent clonal expansion was not determined. Partial responders in the 0.1-3.0 mg/kg groups had among the lowest normalized peripheral clonal expansion, especially among CD8+ T cells. Low levels of normalized T-cell clonal expansion were also seen in some patients who did not respond.

V sheds 6 bases and J sheds 2 bases, leaving 21 bases between their ends. The CDR3 runs 17 amino acids, cysteine and phenylalanine included. This entry keeps only the CDR3 DNA: 51 bases, framed from base 1. Sequences MNHEY (CDR1) and SMNVEV (CDR2) are obtained from the germline V gene (reference sequence). The trial excluded patients who had a history of autoimmune disease or who were on systemic immunosuppression. Peripheral blood for TCR sequencing was collected from all dose cohorts at baseline, on cycle 4 day 1, and on cycle 7 day 1. The samples were taken from a phase I, first-in-human, multicenter, open-label dose-escalation trial of ivuxolimab. Adults with locally advanced or metastatic melanoma, renal cell, hepatocellular, or head and neck squamous cell carcinoma were enrolled in the trial. Before TCR sequencing, CD4+ T cells and CD8+ T cells from peripheral blood were sorted into separate populations.

About this clone: The antigen it recognizes is unknown. Base quality data are lacking; no much larger clone is found one base away.

Genomic DNA was isolated from the sorted cells so that the TCRbeta CDR3 region could be sequenced. TCRbeta CDR3 regions were sequenced using the immunoSEQ Assay. TCRdb limited this immuneACCESS table to in-frame rearrangements with V and J called. A share of clones is missing; checked studies link under half to unresolved V genes, and the rest is unexplained. This sample comprises tens of thousands of clones, 89% of them detected only once. The top ten hold around 13% of the sample. This clonotype was sampled from an adult with an advanced solid tumor such as melanoma, head and neck, liver or kidney cancer. Here the sequenced sample was CD4+ or CD8+ T cells sorted from blood, taken in a trial of the OX40 agonist ivuxolimab. The rearrangement joined TRBV27 to TRBJ2-3; the D segment might be TRBD1 or TRBD2, since each matches 5 bases. The DNA is TGTGCCAGCAGCCGAACCGGGACGCCCTCTGTCACAGATACGCAGTATTTT. Translated, this is CASSRTGTPSVTDTQYF.